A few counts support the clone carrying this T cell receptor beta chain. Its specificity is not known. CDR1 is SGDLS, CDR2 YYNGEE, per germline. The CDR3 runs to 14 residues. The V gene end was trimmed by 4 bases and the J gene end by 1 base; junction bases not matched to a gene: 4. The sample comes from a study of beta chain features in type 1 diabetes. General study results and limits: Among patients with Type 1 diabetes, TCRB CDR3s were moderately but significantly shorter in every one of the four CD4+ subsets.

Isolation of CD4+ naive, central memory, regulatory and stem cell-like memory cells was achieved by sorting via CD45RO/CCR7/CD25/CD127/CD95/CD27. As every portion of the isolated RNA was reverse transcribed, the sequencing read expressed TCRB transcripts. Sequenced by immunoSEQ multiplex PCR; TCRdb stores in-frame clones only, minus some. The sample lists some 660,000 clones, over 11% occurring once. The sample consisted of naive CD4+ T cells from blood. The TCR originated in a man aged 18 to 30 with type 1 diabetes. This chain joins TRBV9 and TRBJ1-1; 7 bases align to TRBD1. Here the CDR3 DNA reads TGTGCCAGCAGCCAGGGACAGCCGAACACTGAAGCTTTCTTT. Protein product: CASSQGQPNTEAFF. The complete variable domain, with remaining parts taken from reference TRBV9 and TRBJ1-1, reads DSGVTQTPKHLITATGQRVTLRCSPRSGDLSVYWYQQSLDQGLQFLIQYYNGEERAKGNILERFSAQQFPDLHSELNLSSLELGDSALYFCASSQGQPNTEAFFGQGTRLTVV.